The 10 T cell receptor beta chains below come from one sample, sequenced in a study of T cell responses to AZD1222 COVID-19 vaccine. Generated by immunoSEQ multiplex PCR, the TCRdb table keeps only in-frame clones and is missing some. In the table there are about 100,000 clones, less than 90% of which are singletons. This sample comprised peripheral blood, obtained on day 0 of AZD1222 vaccination. Receptors were obtained from an adult in good health.

The rearrangement uses TRBV3-1 (or the pseudogene TRBV3-2) and TRBJ2-7; TRBD2 agrees at 8 bases. Germline V gene data show CDR1 as LGHDT and CDR2 as YNNKEL (reference sequence). Germline trimming cut 4 bases from V and 2 bases from J; bases unmatched to any gene: 7. This CDR3 region has 15 residues. The CDR3 DNA reads TGTGCCAGCAGCCGCGGACTAGCTGTAACCTACGAGCAGTACTTC. Protein: CASSRGLAVTYEQYF.

This clone was seen only a few times. The chain has TRBV24-1 and TRBJ1-5; D call uncertain. V was clipped by 0 bases and J by 3 bases, with 5 bases between them. The length of the CDR3 is 14 residues. In germline, CDR1 is KGHDR, CDR2 SFDVKD. CDR3 loop: CATSDLVPNQPQHF. Here the CDR3 DNA reads TGTGCCACCAGTGATTTGGTCCCCAATCAGCCCCAGCATTTT.

The chain recombines TRBV12-3 or TRBV12-4 with TRBJ2-1; D gene uncertain. This CDR3 has 13 amino acids. The germline V and J ends were trimmed by 3 bases and 2 bases, with 5 bases remaining between them. The CDR3 is CASSLGAYNEQFF. In DNA, the CDR3 is TGTGCCAGCAGTTTGGGCGCCTACAATGAGCAGTTCTTC.

The chain links TRBV9 to TRBJ2-7; D gene ambiguous. Germline lookup yields CDR1 SGDLS and CDR2 YYNGEE. The CDR3 is made up of 12 amino acids. V gave up 3 bases and J gave up 6 bases, with 10 bases separating them. Here the CDR3 reads CASSAQAGEQYF. CDR3 nucleotide sequence: TGTGCCAGCAGCGCTCAGGCCGGCGAGCAGTACTTC.

The CDR3 loop is CASSSRQGDYGYTF. CDR3 sequence (DNA): TGTGCCAGCAGTTCCCGACAGGGGGACTATGGCTACACCTTC. The V call is TRBV28, the J call TRBJ1-2, with 9 positions matching TRBD1. This CDR3 has 14 amino acids. Germline V CDR1 and CDR2: MDHEN, SYDVKM. J was trimmed by 3 bases and V by 4 bases; bases with no gene match: 3.

The rearrangement links TRBV6-5 to TRBJ2-7; D perhaps matches TRBD2 (5 bases). The germline V gene encodes CDR1 MNHEY and CDR2 SVGAGI. V lost 7 bases to trimming and J lost 2 bases, with 12 bases between them. The CDR3 consists of 13 residues. CDR3 residues: CASKEGDAYEQYF. The CDR3 bases are TGTGCCAGCAAAGAGGGCGACGCCTACGAGCAGTACTTC.

V usage is TRBV27 and J usage is TRBJ1-5, with 8 nucleotides matching TRBD1. The CDR3 is 14 residues long. In germline, CDR1 is MNHEY, CDR2 SMNVEV (reference sequence). After removal of 7 bases from V and 4 bases from J, the junction contained 6 bases not matched to a gene. CDR3 in DNA: TGTGCCAGCAACACAGGGGGTATTAATCAGCCCCAGCATTTT. Protein: CASNTGGINQPQHF.

V usage is TRBV6-5 and J usage is TRBJ2-3; D might be TRBD2 (5 bases). The V gene's germline CDR1 is MNHEY and CDR2 SVGAGI. The germline V and J ends were trimmed by 10 bases and 2 bases, with 16 bases remaining between them. The CDR3 consists of 14 residues. The CDR3 reads CATSKRTHTDTQYF. The CDR3 DNA follows: TGTGCCACCTCAAAGCGGACCCACACAGATACGCAGTATTTT.

The rearrangement joins TRBV4-1 to TRBJ2-4; TRBD2 agrees at 12 bases. V shed 5 bases and J 7 bases; nucleotides not matched to a gene: 6. Germline V gives CDR1 MGHRA, CDR2 YSYEKL. CDR3 size: 15 residues. CDR3 DNA: TGCGCCAGCAGCGCCAGGGGACTAGCGGGTAACATTCAGTACTTC. Translating it yields CASSARGLAGNIQYF.

The V gene is TRBV27, the J gene TRBJ2-1; TRBD2 matches at 12 bases. The CDR3 contains 16 residues. V gave up 5 bases and J gave up 7 bases; unmatched junction bases: 9. CDR1 and CDR2 (germline): MNHEY, SMNVEV (reference sequence). CDR3 amino acids: CASSIRLAGDGNEQFF. For the CDR3, the DNA is TGTGCCAGCAGTATACGACTAGCGGGAGATGGGAATGAGCAGTTCTTC.